One sample yielded the 10 T cell receptor beta chains listed below, sequenced in a study of shared clonotypes between healthy human individuals. The assay was immunoSEQ multiplex PCR, and TCRdb's table has in-frame clones only and misses some. The table includes under 1,900,000 clones, less than 99% detected once. Sequenced material: naive CD4+ T cells sorted from blood. The subset here: CD45RA+ positively selected. Receptor source: a man younger than 40 in good health.

The J gene is TRBJ2-1, the V gene TRBV9, with D possibly being TRBD2 (6 bases). From germline, CDR1 is SGDLS and CDR2 YYNGEE. The CDR3 has 19 residues. V shed 1 base and J shed 4 bases, with 24 bases lying between them. CDR3 nucleotide sequence: TGTGCCAGCAGCGTATTGCGGGCCCGGGACGGGGGAAAGTACAATGAGCAGTTCTTC. Its protein is CASSVLRARDGGKYNEQFF.

This clone has a single count. The chain recombines TRBV7-8 with TRBJ2-7, with TRBD2 identical over 16 bases. There are 16 residues in the CDR3. After removal of 3 bases from V and 1 base from J, the junction contained 0 bases not matched to a gene. Germline loops: CDR1 SGHVS, CDR2 FQNEAQ. In DNA form, the CDR3 reads TGTGCCAGCAGCTTGGGACTAGCGGGAGGGTCCTACGAGCAGTACTTC. It codes for CASSLGLAGGSYEQYF.

A single count supports this clone. This sequence joins TRBV7-9 and TRBJ2-7; 10 bases map to TRBD1. Germline loops: CDR1 SEHNR, CDR2 FQNEAQ (reference sequence). The CDR3 consists of 16 residues. After removal of 2 bases from V and 6 bases from J, the junction contained 10 bases not matched to a gene. The CDR3 region has the DNA TGTGCCAGCAGCTTATTGTTGGGGACAGGGGCTGGCGAGCAGTACTTC. Translation gives CASSLLLGTGAGEQYF.

The chain carries TRBV10-1 and TRBJ1-3; maybe TRBD1 (5 bases). The germline V gene has CDR1 WNHNN and CDR2 SYGVQD (reference sequence). The ends were cut back, 6 bases at V and 3 bases at J, with 15 bases in the middle. The CDR3 loop spans 15 amino acids. The CDR3 DNA reads TGCGCCAGCAGCTCCGGGACGGAGATTGGAAACACCATATATTTT. Residues: CASSSGTEIGNTIYF.

The chain joins TRBV6-5 to TRBJ1-1; D is uncertain. This CDR3 contains 14 residues. CDR1 is MNHEY, CDR2 SVGAGI, per germline. V dropped 5 bases and J dropped 3 bases, with 13 bases sitting between them. CDR3 in DNA: TGTGCCAGCAGTAGCCGATGGCAGTACACTGAAGCTTTCTTT. This gives the protein CASSSRWQYTEAFF.

The chain joins TRBV19 to TRBJ2-3, with TRBD2 identical over 11 bases. The CDR3 length is 16 residues. After removal of 5 bases from V and 6 bases from J, the junction contained 10 bases not matched to a gene. Germline V gene sequence: CDR1 LNHDA, CDR2 SQIVND (reference sequence). In DNA, the CDR3 is TGTGCCAGTAGTTTTCTAGCGGGAGGCCGAGGGGATACGCAGTATTTT. This translates into CASSFLAGGRGDTQYF.

This chain uses TRBV19 with TRBJ1-5; D is possibly TRBD1 (5 bases). The ends were cut back, 7 bases at V and 3 bases at J, with 19 bases in the middle. CDR3 length: 16 residues. Looked up from germline, CDR1 is LNHDA and CDR2 is SQIVND (reference sequence). The CDR3, as DNA: TGTGCCAGTACCCCAACAGGTGCTGCCCACAATCAGCCCCAGCATTTT. Its translation: CASTPTGAAHNQPQHF.

The CDR3 here is CASSPRIENEQFF. For the CDR3, the DNA is TGTGCCAGCTCACCCCGCATAGAAAATGAGCAGTTCTTC. The genes are TRBV18 and TRBJ2-1; no reliable D call. Germline loops: CDR1 KGHSH, CDR2 LQKENI. This CDR3 contains 13 residues. With 3 bases removed from V and 7 bases from J, the gap between germline ends came to 10 bases.

The rearrangement uses TRBV2 and TRBJ1-2, with 8 bases matching TRBD1. The CDR3 is made up of 14 amino acids. V trimming: 6 bases; J trimming: 8 bases; junction bases outside the gene matches: 11. Per the germline V gene, CDR1 is SNHLY and CDR2 is FYNNEI. The CDR3 DNA reads as TGTGCCAGCAGCGACACGGACAGGGTGGCAGGCTACACCTTC. This gives the protein CASSDTDRVAGYTF.

J is TRBJ2-7 and V is TRBV7-8, with TRBD2 matching 10 bases. J lost 2 bases, V lost 0 bases, and 13 bases had no gene match. Germline assignment: CDR1 SGHVS and CDR2 FQNEAQ. The CDR3 is 19 amino acids. The CDR3 DNA follows: TGTGCCAGCAGCTTAGCGCGGACTAGCGGAGCCTTCTTCGCCTACGAGCAGTACTTC. This codes for CASSLARTSGAFFAYEQYF.